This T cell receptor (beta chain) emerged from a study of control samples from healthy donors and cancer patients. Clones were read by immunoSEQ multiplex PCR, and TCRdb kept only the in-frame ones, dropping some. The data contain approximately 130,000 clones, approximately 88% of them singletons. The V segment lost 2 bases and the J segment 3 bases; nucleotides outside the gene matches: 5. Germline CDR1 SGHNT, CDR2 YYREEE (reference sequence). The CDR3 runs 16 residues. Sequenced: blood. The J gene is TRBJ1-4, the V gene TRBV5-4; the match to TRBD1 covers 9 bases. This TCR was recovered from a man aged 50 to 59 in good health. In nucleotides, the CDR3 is TGTGCCAGCAGCTTTGGGACAGGGTTATCTAATGAAAAACTGTTTTTT. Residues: CASSFGTGLSNEKLFF.